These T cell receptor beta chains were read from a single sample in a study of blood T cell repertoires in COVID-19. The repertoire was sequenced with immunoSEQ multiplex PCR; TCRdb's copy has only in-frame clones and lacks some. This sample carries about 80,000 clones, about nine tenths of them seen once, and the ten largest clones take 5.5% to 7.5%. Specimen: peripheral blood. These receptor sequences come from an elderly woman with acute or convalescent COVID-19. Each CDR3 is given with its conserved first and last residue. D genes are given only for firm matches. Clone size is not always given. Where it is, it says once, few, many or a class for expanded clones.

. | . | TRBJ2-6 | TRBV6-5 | TGTGCCAGCAACGAACGGAGGTCTGGGGCCAACGTCCTGACTTTC | CASNERRSGANVLTF
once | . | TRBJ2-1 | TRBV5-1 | TGCGCCAGCAGCGATACGACAGACTACAATGAGCAGTTCTTC | CASSDTTDYNEQFF
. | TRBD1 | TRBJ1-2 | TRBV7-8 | TGTGCCAGCAGCTTTGGGACAGGGGCCTTCCAAATCTATGGCTACACCTTC | CASSFGTGAFQIYGYTF
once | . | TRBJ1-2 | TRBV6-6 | TGTGCCAGCAGTCCGAGGACAGACAACTATGGCTACACCTTC | CASSPRTDNYGYTF
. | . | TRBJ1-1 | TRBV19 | TGTGCCAGTAGTCCTCCAGGGTCACGGACTGAAGCTTTCTTT | CASSPPGSRTEAFF
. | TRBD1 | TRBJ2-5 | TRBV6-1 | TGTGCCAGCAGTGATCCCGGACAGGGTACCGGGGAGACCCAGTACTTC | CASSDPGQGTGETQYF
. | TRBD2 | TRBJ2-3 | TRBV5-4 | TGTGCCAGCAGCGCTAGGACTAGCGGTTCTAGCACAGATACGCAGTATTTT | CASSARTSGSSTDTQYF
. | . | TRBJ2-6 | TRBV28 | TGTGCCAGCACCTCCCCCGGTGGGGCCAACGTCCTGACTTTC | CASTSPGGANVLTF
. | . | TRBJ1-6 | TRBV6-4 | TGTGCCAGCAGCAGGGATCACCGGGATTCACCCCTCCACTTT | CASSRDHRDSPLHF
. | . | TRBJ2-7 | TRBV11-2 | TGTGCCAGCAGCTTAGCCCTGGGGCGGGGTGAGCAGTACTTC | CASSLALGRGEQYF
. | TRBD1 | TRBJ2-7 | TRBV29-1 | TGCAGCGTTTACGACAGGGGGATCTACGAGCAGTACTTC | CSVYDRGIYEQYF
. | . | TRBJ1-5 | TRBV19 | TGTGCCAGTAGCATGCGGGACGGAAGAGATCAGCCCCAGCATTTT | CASSMRDGRDQPQHF
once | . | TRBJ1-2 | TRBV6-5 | TGTGCCAGCAGTTACTCGATACAGTTGGGTGTGGTTGGCTACACCTTC | CASSYSIQLGVVGYTF
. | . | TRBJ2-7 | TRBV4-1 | TGCGCCAGCAGCCAAGGGGGACATAGCTCCTACGAGCAGTACTTC | CASSQGGHSSYEQYF
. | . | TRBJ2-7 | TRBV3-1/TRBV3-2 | TGTGCCAGCAGCCAATACCTAGCTGCATCCTACGAGCAGTACTTC | CASSQYLAASYEQYF
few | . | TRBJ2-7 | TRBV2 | TGTGCCAGCAGCCCCCTTGGGTGGGGCAGGGACTTGTACGAGCAGTACTTC | CASSPLGWGRDLYEQYF
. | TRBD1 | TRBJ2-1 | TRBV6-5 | TGTGCCAGCAGAGCCGGGACAGGGGGCTCCAATGAGCAGTTCTTC | CASRAGTGGSNEQFF
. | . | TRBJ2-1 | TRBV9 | TGTGCCAGCAGCGTAGTTAGTAGCGGATACAATGAGCAGTTCTTC | CASSVVSSGYNEQFF
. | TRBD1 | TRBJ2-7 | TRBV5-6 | TGTGCCAGCAGCCTACACCAGGGGGTACAATACGAGCAGTACTTC | CASSLHQGVQYEQYF
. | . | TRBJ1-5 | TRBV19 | TGTGCCAGTAGTGACCCAGGGCTCAATCAGCCCCAGCATTTT | CASSDPGLNQPQHF
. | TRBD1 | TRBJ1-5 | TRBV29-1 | TGCAGCGTCGCTGGGACAGCCCAAGGGCCCCAGCATTTT | CSVAGTAQGPQHF
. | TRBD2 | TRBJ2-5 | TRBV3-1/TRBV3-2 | TGTGCCAGCAGCCTTGGGACTACATTACAAGAGACCCAGTACTTC | CASSLGTTLQETQYF
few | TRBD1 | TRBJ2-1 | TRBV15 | TGTGCCACCAGCAGGCAGGGGGAGATCTATTACAATGAGCAGTTCTTC | CATSRQGEIYYNEQFF
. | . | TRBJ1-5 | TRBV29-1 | TGCAGCGTTGGGGGGGGGATGAATCAGCCCCAGCATTTT | CSVGGGMNQPQHF
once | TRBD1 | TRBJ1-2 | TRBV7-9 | TGTGCCAGCAGCCATAGGGACAGTTGGGGGGGCTACACCTTC | CASSHRDSWGGYTF
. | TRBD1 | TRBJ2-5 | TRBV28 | TGTGCCAGCACCACAGGGGGAGGAGAGACCCAGTACTTC | CASTTGGGETQYF
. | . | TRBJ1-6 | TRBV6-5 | TGTGCCAGCAGATACGGAGAGGGTTTTTATAATTCACCCCTCCACTTT | CASRYGEGFYNSPLHF
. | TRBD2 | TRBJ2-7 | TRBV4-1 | TGCGCCAGCAGCCAAGGACTAGCGGGGACCTACGAGCAGTACTTC | CASSQGLAGTYEQYF
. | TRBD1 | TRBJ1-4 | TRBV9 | TGTGCCAGCAGCGTAGATCGTGGGGGACAGGGGGGTGAAAAACTGTTTTTT | CASSVDRGGQGGEKLFF
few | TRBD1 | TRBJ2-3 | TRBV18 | TGTGCCAGCTCACCACTGTCCGCCCGGACAGGGAGCACAGATACGCAGTATTTT | CASSPLSARTGSTDTQYF
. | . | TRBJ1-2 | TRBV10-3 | TGTGCCATCAGTGAGTCGGGGCAGGGCTATGGCTACACCTTC | CAISESGQGYGYTF
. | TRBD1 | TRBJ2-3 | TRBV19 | TGTGCCAGTAGTACCTTTCAGGGGGCAGATACGCAGTATTTT | CASSTFQGADTQYF
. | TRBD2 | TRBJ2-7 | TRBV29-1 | TGCAGCGTCGGCCTACCTAGCGGGAGGTTCTACGAGCAGTACTTC | CSVGLPSGRFYEQYF
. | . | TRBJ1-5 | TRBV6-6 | TGTGCCAGCAGACGACAGGTTAGCAATCAGCCCCAGCATTTT | CASRRQVSNQPQHF
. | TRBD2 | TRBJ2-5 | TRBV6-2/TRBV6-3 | TGTGCCAGCAGTTACCCCACCCCCACTAGCGGGTCGAGGGGAGAGACCCAGTACTTC | CASSYPTPTSGSRGETQYF
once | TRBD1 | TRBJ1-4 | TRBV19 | TGTGCCAGTAGTTACCGGGACAGGTTAATAGGGACTAATGAAAAACTGTTTTTT | CASSYRDRLIGTNEKLFF
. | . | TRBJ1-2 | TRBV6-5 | TGTGCCAGCAGTTTTGGAGCCTCCTATGGCTACACCTTC | CASSFGASYGYTF
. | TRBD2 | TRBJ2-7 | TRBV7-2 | TGTGCCAGCAGCTCCTCCCCCGGGACTAGGGGCGAGCAGTACTTC | CASSSSPGTRGEQYF
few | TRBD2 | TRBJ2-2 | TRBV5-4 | TGTGCCAGCAGCCCTGGGACTAGCGGTAGCACCGGGGAGCTGTTTTTT | CASSPGTSGSTGELFF
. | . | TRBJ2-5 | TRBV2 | TGTGCCAGCAGTGTGGGCTATGAGACCCAGTACTTC | CASSVGYETQYF
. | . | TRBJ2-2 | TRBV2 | TGTGCCAGCAACCAAGGCGGGGCCCAAGTCGGGGAGCTGTTTTTT | CASNQGGAQVGELFF
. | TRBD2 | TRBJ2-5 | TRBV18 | TGTGCCAGCTCTGGCGGGACTAGCGGTTGGGAGACCCAGTACTTC | CASSGGTSGWETQYF
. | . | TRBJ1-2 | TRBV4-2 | TGTGCCAGCAGCCAAGATCTAAGAGTCGGGAGCTATGGCTACACCTTC | CASSQDLRVGSYGYTF
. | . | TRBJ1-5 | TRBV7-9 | TGTGCCAGCAGTCCCGGGAGGAATAGCAATCAGCCCCAGCATTTT | CASSPGRNSNQPQHF
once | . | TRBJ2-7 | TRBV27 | TGTGCCAGCAGTTTACTAGGGGGGGAGCGGAAGCAGTACTTC | CASSLLGGERKQYF
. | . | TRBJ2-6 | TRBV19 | TGTGCCAGTAGCGGATCCAAGGGGAATTCTTTATCTGGGGCCAACGTCCTGACTTTC | CASSGSKGNSLSGANVLTF
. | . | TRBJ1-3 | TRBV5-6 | TGTGCCAGCAGCTCACGGGGAGGGGCTGGAAACACCATATATTTT | CASSSRGGAGNTIYF
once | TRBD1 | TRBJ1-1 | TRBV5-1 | TGCGCCAGCAGCTCGACAGGGCCTGCTGCTTTCTTT | CASSSTGPAAFF
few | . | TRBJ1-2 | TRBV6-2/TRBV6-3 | TGTGCCAGCAGCTCGATAAACAGGAGGGCCTATGGCTACACCTTC | CASSSINRRAYGYTF
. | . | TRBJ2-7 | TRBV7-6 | TGTGCCAGCAGCAATATTGTCGAGCAGTACTTC | CASSNIVEQYF
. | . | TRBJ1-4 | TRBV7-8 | TGTGCCAGCAGCTTTCGCCTCTCAGGGGAGGGGAAACTGTTTTTT | CASSFRLSGEGKLFF
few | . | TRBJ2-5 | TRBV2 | TGTGCCAGCAGGGAGGAAGAGACCCAGTACTTC | CASREEETQYF
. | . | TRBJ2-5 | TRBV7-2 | TGTGCCAGCAGCCCTGGGGCGGTGAAGACCCAGTACTTC | CASSPGAVKTQYF
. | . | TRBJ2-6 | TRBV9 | TGTGCCAGCAGCGTAGAAACAGGGTCTGGGGCCAACGTCCTGACTTTC | CASSVETGSGANVLTF
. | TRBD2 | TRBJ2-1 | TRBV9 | TGTGCCAGCAGCGTAGCCACTAGCGACAATGAGCAGTTCTTC | CASSVATSDNEQFF
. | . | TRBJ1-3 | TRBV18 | TGTGCCAGCTCACCCCCAAGTCCAGGACAGACTGGAAACACCATATATTTT | CASSPPSPGQTGNTIYF
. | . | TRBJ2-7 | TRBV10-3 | TGTGCCATCAGTGAGCCGCAGGCAGGGCGCACCTACGAGCAGTACTTC | CAISEPQAGRTYEQYF
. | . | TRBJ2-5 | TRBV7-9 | TGTGCCAGCAGCTTATTTGACAACACCGATGCCTTAACTTACTTC | CASSLFDNTDALTYF
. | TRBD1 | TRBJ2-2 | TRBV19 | TGTGCCAGTATGCTAGGGACAGGGGGGGCCGGGGAGCTGTTTTTT | CASMLGTGGAGELFF
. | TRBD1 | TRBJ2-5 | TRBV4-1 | TGCGCCAGCAGCTCCTACAGGGGAACCCAAGAGACCCAGTACTTC | CASSSYRGTQETQYF